The 26 T cell receptor beta chains below all came from one sample that was sequenced in a study of naive and memory T cell subsets. Both TRBC1 and TRBC2 were covered by a beta constant-region primer of two equimolar oligonucleotides. The ligated cDNA underwent four PCR rounds using SP2 and nested alpha and beta constant-region primers. Each CDR3 protein gets one entry after TCRdb re-called the UMI-ligation and nested PCR reads with MiXCR. The profile covers tens of thousands of distinct CDR3 sequences, with 18% appearing a single time and around 3.5% taken by the ten largest. The sample taken for sequencing was effector memory CD4+ T cells from blood. Sample subset: effector memory, CD45RA- CD27-. These receptor sequences come from a human donor in good health.

The V and J genes are TRBV4-3 and TRBJ1-2; no clear D. V was clipped by 0 bases and J by 6 bases, with 8 bases between them. The CDR3 contains 13 residues. Germline CDR1 and CDR2: LGHNA and YSLEER. CDR3 sequence: CASSQDLGDGYTF. For the CDR3, the DNA is TGCGCCAGCAGCCAAGATCTCGGAGATGGCTACACCTTC.

The gene calls are TRBV20-1 and TRBJ2-1; TRBD1 might be the D (6 bases). Germline V gene data show CDR1 as DFQATT and CDR2 as SNEGSKA (reference sequence). This CDR3 spans 15 amino acids. V shed 2 bases and J shed 3 bases, with 14 bases lying between them. Here the CDR3 DNA reads TGCAGTGCTAGACCCCGAGGGGGTCTCTACAATGAGCAGTTCTTC. This codes for CSARPRGGLYNEQFF.

This clonotype came up a few times. This chain links TRBV10-2 with TRBJ2-7; 7 bases match TRBD1. The CDR3 is made up of 14 amino acids. Per the germline V gene, CDR1 is WSHSY and CDR2 is SAAADI. V trimming: 0 bases; J trimming: 3 bases; junction bases outside the gene matches: 2. The CDR3 loop reads CASSESGGNYEQYF. DNA for the CDR3: TGCGCCAGCAGTGAGTCAGGGGGCAACTACGAGCAGTACTTC.

This clonotype was found many times. This chain connects TRBV18 to TRBJ1-4; D might be TRBD1 (6 bases). Per the germline V gene, CDR1 is KGHSH and CDR2 is LQKENI. The CDR3 runs 14 residues. Trimming shortened V by 4 bases and J by 8 bases, and 14 bases separated the two germline ends. CDR3 DNA: TGTGCCAGCTCACGCATAACAGGGAAGGAAAAACTGTTTTTT. It is translated as CASSRITGKEKLFF.

In its sample, this clonotype was seen many times. The chain links TRBV29-1 to TRBJ1-2, with a weak D call TRBD1 (5 bases). The ends were cut back, 3 bases at V and 1 base at J, with 15 bases in the middle. The CDR3 runs to 15 residues. Germline CDR1 and CDR2: SQVTM and ANQGSEA. The CDR3 loop is CSVEGREGSNYGYTF. The CDR3 region has the DNA TGCAGCGTTGAGGGTCGGGAGGGGAGTAACTATGGCTACACCTTC. Drawing the rest from reference TRBV29-1 and TRBJ1-2, the complete variable domain is SAVISQKPSRDICQRGTSLTIQCQVDSQVTMMFWYRQQPGQSLTLIATANQGSEATYESGFVIDKFPISRPNLTFSTLTVSNMSPEDSSIYLCSVEGREGSNYGYTFGSGTRLTVV.

The chain carries TRBV7-6 and TRBJ2-5; 9 bases align to TRBD2. V trimming: 0 bases; J trimming: 9 bases; junction bases outside the gene matches: 11. CDR3 length: 16 residues. In germline, CDR1 is SGHVS, CDR2 FNYEAQ. The CDR3 nucleotides are TGTGCCAGCAGCTTAGCAAGTAACGAGCGGGAGGTCCCCCAGTACTTC. Translating gives CASSLASNEREVPQYF.

This clonotype was recorded at least ten times. The rearrangement links TRBV28 to TRBJ1-2; 11 bases are shared with TRBD1. V gave up 5 bases and J gave up 7 bases; unmatched junction bases: 12. The CDR3 spans 16 residues. Germline V gene sequence: CDR1 MDHEN, CDR2 SYDVKM. CDR3 sequence (DNA): TGTGCCAGCAGTAGCGGGACAGGGGGGATATTGAGTGGCTACACCTTC. Translating gives CASSSGTGGILSGYTF.

This chain uses TRBV30 with TRBJ1-6; 9 bases align to TRBD1. This CDR3 is 15 amino acids long. Losses at the gene ends were 3 bases for V and 2 bases for J; bases not matched to a gene: 2. CDR1 GTSNPN and CDR2 SVGIG come from the germline V gene (reference sequence). The DNA for the CDR3 is TGTGCCTGGAGGAGACAGGGGGCCTATAATTCACCCCTCCACTTT. Translation: CAWRRQGAYNSPLHF.

In its sample, this clonotype was seen a few times. V is TRBV6-1 and J is TRBJ2-7; 7 positions match TRBD2. The CDR3 runs 16 residues. The germline gives CDR1 MNHNS, CDR2 SASEGT. J was trimmed by 3 bases and V by 4 bases; bases with no gene match: 12. CDR3 nucleotides: TGTGCCAGCAGTGCCGTTGAAGGGACTATATTCTACGAGCAGTACTTC. Encoded protein: CASSAVEGTIFYEQYF.

The chain links TRBV6-4 to TRBJ1-1, with 9 nucleotides matching TRBD1. Germline CDR1 reads MRHNA; CDR2 reads SNTAGT. There are 15 residues in the CDR3. J was trimmed by 5 bases and V by 5 bases; bases with no gene match: 9. CDR3 amino acids: CASSISGTGRTEAFF. The CDR3 coding sequence is TGTGCCAGCAGTATTTCCGGGACAGGGAGGACTGAAGCTTTCTTT.

The V and J genes are TRBV7-3 and TRBJ2-7; TRBD2 is a possible D gene (5 bases). The germline V gene has CDR1 SGHTA and CDR2 FQGTGA. Trimming removed 5 bases from V and 2 bases from J, with 13 bases in between. The CDR3 spans 14 residues. CDR3 nucleotides: TGTGCCAGCAGCGCGAGGGCAGTACCCTACGAGCAGTACTTC. This sequence encodes CASSARAVPYEQYF. The variable domain in full, with the rest retrieved from reference TRBV7-3 and TRBJ2-7, is GAGVSQTPSNKVTEKGKYVELRCDPISGHTALYWYRQSLGQGPEFLIYFQGTGAADDSGLPNDRFFAVRPEGSVSTLKIQRTERGDSAVYLCASSARAVPYEQYFGPGTRLTVT.

This chain joins TRBV5-1 and TRBJ2-3; the D is unclear. CDR3 length equals 14 residues. CDR1 SGHRS and CDR2 YFSETQ come from the germline V gene. Trimming left V 5 bases short and J 1 base short, with 11 bases between. The CDR3 protein is CASSSYPGTDTQYF. For the CDR3, the DNA is TGCGCCAGCAGTTCTTATCCGGGCACAGATACGCAGTATTTT.

V and J are TRBV20-1 and TRBJ2-7; perhaps TRBD1 as D (5 bases). V was shortened by 5 bases and J by 6 bases, with 20 bases between the two germline ends. The germline V gene has CDR1 DFQATT and CDR2 SNEGSKA (reference sequence). CDR3 length equals 14 residues. CDR3 coding DNA: TGCAGTGCTCGGATTACGACCATAACAGGCGAGCAGTACTTC. Translated: CSARITTITGEQYF.

This clonotype showed up just once. V is TRBV4-2 and J is TRBJ2-1; D perhaps matches TRBD1 (5 bases). This CDR3 has 14 residues. V was clipped by 1 base and J by 5 bases, with 9 bases between them. CDR1 and CDR2 (germline): LGHNA, YNFKEQ. The CDR3, as DNA: TGTGCCAGCAGCCAAGGTCAGGGAAACAATGAGCAGTTCTTC. It translates to CASSQGQGNNEQFF.

This clonotype has at least ten counts. This rearrangement joins TRBV7-2 to TRBJ2-7; 10 nucleotides match TRBD1. After removal of 6 bases from V and 7 bases from J, the junction contained 12 bases not matched to a gene. The CDR3 covers 15 residues. Per germline, CDR1 SGHTA and CDR2 FQGNSA. CDR3 sequence reads: CASRLTGTGADEQYF. For the CDR3, the DNA is TGTGCCAGCAGACTCACCGGGACAGGGGCAGATGAGCAGTACTTC.

The chain has TRBV27 and TRBJ1-6, with no clear D. Germline V CDR1 and CDR2: MNHEY, SMNVEV (reference sequence). The V gene lost 6 bases and the J gene lost 0 bases, with 9 bases spanning the gap. This CDR3 has 15 residues. CDR3 protein: CASSTRSSYNSPLHF. In DNA, the CDR3 is TGTGCCAGCAGCACCAGGAGCTCCTATAATTCACCCCTCCACTTT.

The chain is built from TRBV13 and TRBJ2-6, with 11 nucleotides matching TRBD2. The germline V gene encodes CDR1 PRHDT and CDR2 FYEKMQ (reference sequence). CDR3 length: 20 amino acids. Losses at the gene ends were 6 bases for V and 2 bases for J; bases not matched to a gene: 15. In nucleotides, the CDR3 is TGTGCCAGCAGTACCTACGTTCGGTCTAGCGGGAGGACTGGGGCCAACGTCCTGACTTTC. As protein: CASSTYVRSSGRTGANVLTF.

The sample holds a few counts of this clonotype. CDR3 bases: TGCAGCGTTGAAGAAGGACTAGCGGAAGAGCAGTTCTTC. Amino acid sequence: CSVEEGLAEEQFF. This chain joins TRBV29-1 and TRBJ2-1; 10 positions match TRBD2. J was trimmed by 10 bases and V by 0 bases; bases with no gene match: 3. Germline V gene lookup returns CDR1 SQVTM and CDR2 ANQGSEA. This CDR3 has 13 amino acids.

V usage is TRBV9 and J usage is TRBJ1-2, with 8 bases matching TRBD1. The V gene's germline CDR1 is SGDLS and CDR2 YYNGEE. The trim removed 4 bases at V and 5 bases at J, leaving 4 bases unmatched. CDR3 length: 13 residues. As DNA, the CDR3 is TGTGCCAGCAGCAATACAGGGGGGTATGGCTACACCTTC. Its protein is CASSNTGGYGYTF. The whole variable domain, filled in from reference TRBV9 and TRBJ1-2, reads DSGVTQTPKHLITATGQRVTLRCSPRSGDLSVYWYQQSLDQGLQFLIQYYNGEERAKGNILERFSAQQFPDLHSELNLSSLELGDSALYFCASSNTGGYGYTFGSGTRLTVV.

This clonotype was seen only a few times. The chain combines TRBV5-4 with TRBJ2-7; TRBD2 matches at 9 bases. This CDR3 is 15 amino acids long. Unmatched junction bases numbered 12, after V lost 4 bases and J lost 7 bases. The germline CDR1 and CDR2 sequences are SGHNT and YYREEE (reference sequence). CDR3 loop: CASSPTRGGVGEQYF. CDR3 bases: TGTGCCAGCAGCCCAACCCGCGGGGGGGTCGGAGAGCAGTACTTC.

This clonotype was detected only a few times. The chain employs TRBV3-1 and TRBJ1-2; 7 nucleotides align to TRBD1. The CDR3 runs to 14 residues. In germline, CDR1 is LGHDT, CDR2 YNNKEL (reference sequence). J lost 4 bases, V lost 3 bases, and 5 bases had no gene match. CDR3 amino acids: CASSQIDRAYGYTF. The DNA for the CDR3 is TGTGCCAGCAGCCAGATCGACAGGGCCTATGGCTACACCTTC.

This chain joins TRBV6-6 and TRBJ2-7; D gene uncertain. The CDR3 is made up of 13 amino acids. CDR1 MNHNY and CDR2 SVGAGI come from the germline V gene (reference sequence). Deletions cut 2 bases from V and 2 bases from J, with 7 bases between. CDR3: CASSYGHAYEQYF. The CDR3 DNA follows: TGTGCCAGCAGTTACGGGCATGCCTACGAGCAGTACTTC.

This clonotype was detected a few times. The chain employs TRBV3-1 and TRBJ2-7, with D perhaps matching TRBD2 (5 bases). This CDR3 contains 14 residues. Germline V gene lookup returns CDR1 LGHDT and CDR2 YNNKEL (reference sequence). V lost 3 bases and J 0 bases, leaving 9 bases between the germline ends. The CDR3 reads CASSHRGSSYEQYF. For the CDR3, the DNA is TGTGCCAGCAGCCACCGCGGGTCCTCCTACGAGCAGTACTTC.

CDR3 loop: CATSRGGGGTYEQYF. Written as DNA, the CDR3 is TGTGCCACCAGCAGAGGTGGGGGGGGGACCTACGAGCAGTACTTC. J is TRBJ2-7 and V is TRBV15; 7 bases map to TRBD2. V was clipped by 1 base and J by 2 bases; unmatched bases: 5. CDR3 length equals 15 residues. In germline, CDR1 is LNHNV, CDR2 YYDKDF (reference sequence).

This clonotype occurred a few times. The chain recombines TRBV3-1 with TRBJ2-1, with no clear D. Germline V CDR1 and CDR2: LGHDT, YNNKEL (reference sequence). This CDR3 has 16 residues. The V end lost 0 bases, the J end lost 4 bases, and 13 bases lay between the germline ends. The CDR3 here is CASSQDTGRVYNEQFF. The DNA of the CDR3 is TGTGCCAGCAGCCAAGATACCGGAAGAGTGTACAATGAGCAGTTCTTC.

The V gene is TRBV28, the J gene TRBJ1-5; D not resolved. Trimming cost V 4 bases and J 0 bases, with 7 bases left between them. The CDR3 covers 14 residues. Germline-derived CDR1 and CDR2 are MDHEN and SYDVKM. The CDR3 DNA is TGTGCCAGCAGTTCGTATATTAGCAATCAGCCCCAGCATTTT. Translation gives CASSSYISNQPQHF.